This T cell receptor beta chain originates from a study of OX40 agonist ivuxolimab in advanced cancers. Whole-study findings and limits: Part of the nonresponder group also had normalized T-cell clonal expansion that was low.

CDR1 is GTSNPN and CDR2 is SVGIG in the germline V gene (reference sequence). The V gene lost 4 bases and the J gene lost 8 bases, with 21 bases spanning the gap. The CDR3 has 15 residues. With respect to this clone: Its antigen remains unknown.

TCRdb's table, derived via immunoSEQ multiplex PCR, lists solely in-frame clones and lacks some. The data contain some 42,000 clones, about 79% of them seen just once; the ten biggest clones take up 23%. The chain is built from TRBV30 and TRBJ2-1; D remains unclear. This TCR was sampled from an adult with an advanced solid tumor such as melanoma, head and neck, liver or kidney cancer. The specimen was CD4+ or CD8+ T cells sorted from blood, collected in a trial of the OX40 agonist ivuxolimab. In DNA form, the CDR3 reads TGTGCCTGGACCACTGGGTCCACAAGTGTCGATGAGCAGTTCTTC. Translating gives CAWTTGSTSVDEQFF. Full variable domain (rest looked up from reference TRBV30 and TRBJ2-1): SQTIHQWPATLVQPVGSPLSLECTVEGTSNPNLYWYRQAAGRGLQLLFYSVGIGQISSEVPQNLSASRPQDRQFILSSKKLLLSDSGFYLCAWTTGSTSVDEQFFGPGTRLTVL.